A selection of T cell receptor beta chains follows, all from one sample in a study of shared clonotypes between healthy human individuals. Data came from immunoSEQ multiplex PCR; TCRdb stores just in-frame clones and leaves some out. Of about 2.1 million clones in the sample, 80% to 95% were seen once. Sequencing used naive CD8+ T cells from PBMCs. The receptors derive from a young man in good health. Some clones in this sample may be carry-over from other donors' samples. Both conserved end residues are part of each CDR3. Fields, in order: clone size, J gene, V gene, CDR3 length, D gene, CDR3 protein, CDR3 DNA. The D gene is left open where the match is weak. Expanded clones get a size class; other rows say once, few or many, or leave the size out.

abundance: once
j_gene: TRBJ2-2
v_gene: TRBV11-3
len: 16
d_gene: -
CDR3aa: CASSDLDYPNTGELFF
CDR3nt: TGTGCCAGCAGCGACCTGGACTACCCGAACACCGGGGAGCTGTTTTTT

abundance: -
j_gene: TRBJ2-7
v_gene: TRBV29-1
len: 15
d_gene: TRBD2
CDR3aa: CSVELASGRAYEQYF
CDR3nt: TGCAGCGTTGAGCTCGCTAGCGGGAGGGCTTACGAGCAGTACTTC

abundance: -
j_gene: TRBJ2-1
v_gene: TRBV27
len: 15
d_gene: TRBD1
CDR3aa: CASSTQGQGITEQFF
CDR3nt: TGTGCCAGCAGTACGCAGGGACAGGGGATTACTGAGCAGTTCTTC

abundance: -
j_gene: TRBJ2-7
v_gene: TRBV28
len: 14
d_gene: TRBD1
CDR3aa: CASSFPRTGYEQYF
CDR3nt: TGTGCCAGCAGTTTCCCCCGGACAGGCTACGAGCAGTACTTC

abundance: -
j_gene: TRBJ1-6
v_gene: TRBV13
len: 13
d_gene: -
CDR3aa: CASSGTDNSPLHF
CDR3nt: TGTGCCAGCTCCGGGACGGATAATTCACCCCTCCACTTT

abundance: -
j_gene: TRBJ2-7
v_gene: TRBV4-3
len: 15
d_gene: TRBD1
CDR3aa: CASSQGQDSSYEQYF
CDR3nt: TGCGCCAGCAGCCAGGGACAGGACAGCTCCTACGAGCAGTACTTC

abundance: -
j_gene: TRBJ2-3
v_gene: TRBV27
len: 16
d_gene: -
CDR3aa: CASSVVHQPSTDTQYF
CDR3nt: TGTGCCAGCAGTGTGGTCCATCAGCCTAGCACAGATACGCAGTATTTT

abundance: once
j_gene: TRBJ2-2
v_gene: TRBV6-5
len: 14
d_gene: -
CDR3aa: CASSYSGAPGELFF
CDR3nt: TGTGCCAGCAGTTACTCAGGGGCCCCCGGGGAGCTGTTTTTT

abundance: -
j_gene: TRBJ2-7
v_gene: TRBV19
len: 14
d_gene: -
CDR3aa: CASSSTTTAYEQYF
CDR3nt: TGTGCCAGTAGTTCGACCACGACGGCCTACGAGCAGTACTTC

abundance: once
j_gene: TRBJ2-7
v_gene: TRBV27
len: 13
d_gene: TRBD1
CDR3aa: CASGRQGPYEQYF
CDR3nt: TGTGCCAGTGGAAGACAGGGCCCCTACGAGCAGTACTTC

abundance: -
j_gene: TRBJ2-7
v_gene: TRBV7-2
len: 14
d_gene: -
CDR3aa: CASKKDGKVYEQYF
CDR3nt: TGTGCCAGCAAGAAAGACGGGAAGGTCTACGAGCAGTACTTC

abundance: -
j_gene: TRBJ2-2
v_gene: TRBV5-1
len: 17
d_gene: TRBD2
CDR3aa: CASSWWSQRGYTGELFF
CDR3nt: TGCGCCAGCAGCTGGTGGTCACAGCGGGGTTACACCGGGGAGCTGTTTTTT

abundance: -
j_gene: TRBJ2-5
v_gene: TRBV4-1
len: 15
d_gene: TRBD1
CDR3aa: CASSQETDRDETQYF
CDR3nt: TGCGCCAGCAGCCAAGAAACCGACAGGGACGAGACCCAGTACTTC

abundance: once
j_gene: TRBJ1-1
v_gene: TRBV6-5
len: 11
d_gene: -
CDR3aa: CASTANTEAFF
CDR3nt: TGTGCCAGCACAGCGAACACTGAAGCTTTCTTT

abundance: -
j_gene: TRBJ2-1
v_gene: TRBV27
len: 13
d_gene: -
CDR3aa: CASSLVAYNEQFF
CDR3nt: TGTGCCAGCAGTTTGGTAGCCTACAATGAGCAGTTCTTC

abundance: -
j_gene: TRBJ2-7
v_gene: TRBV21-1
len: 17
d_gene: -
CDR3aa: CASSSGTSGRTSYEQYF
CDR3nt: TGTGCCAGCAGCTCCGGGACTAGCGGGAGGACCTCCTACGAGCAGTACTTC

abundance: -
j_gene: TRBJ2-7
v_gene: TRBV7-8
len: 16
d_gene: TRBD2
CDR3aa: CASSLAPGGKHYEQYF
CDR3nt: TGTGCCAGCAGCTTAGCGCCGGGAGGGAAGCATTACGAGCAGTACTTC

abundance: -
j_gene: TRBJ1-1
v_gene: TRBV30
len: 13
d_gene: -
CDR3aa: CAWSQGRTTEAFF
CDR3nt: TGTGCCTGGAGTCAAGGGAGAACCACTGAAGCTTTCTTT